This TCR beta chain was observed in a study of T cells in women clearing cervical HPV infection. Study summary: Donors had HPV16-related CIN3 or worse; 2 had invasive cancer.

About this clone itself: The CDR3 extends 3 residues past the end of the read, so its final part is completed from the germline J gene.

The assay was immunoSEQ multiplex PCR, and TCRdb's table has in-frame clones only and misses some. This listing includes about 30,000 clones. Germline V CDR1 and CDR2: SNHLY, FYNNEI. V was cut by 6 bases and J by 0 bases, with 8 bases left in between. This CDR3 is 13 amino acids long. The source is a woman aged 18-70 years with a cervical HPV16 infection that either progressed to CIN3+ or cleared (not recorded which). This chain uses TRBV2 with TRBJ2-5, with D possibly TRBD1 on 5 matching bases. The specimen sequenced was blood buffy coat. CDR3 sequence reads: CASSADNQETQYF. Incomplete CDR3 DNA: TGTGCCAGCAGCGCGGACAACCAAGAGACC.